Here is one TCR beta chain with its context. The PCR contained 60 Vbeta and 13 Jbeta primers. TCRdb's copy holds only in-frame clones and misses some; the assay was immunoSEQ multiplex PCR. The sample lists 200,000 or so clones; just under 80% were seen once. The entry originates in a study of cytomegalovirus exposure and HLA in healthy donors. Input material: PBMCs. The receptor comes from a woman in her 30s in good health and CMV-seropositive.

The CDR3 loop reads CATSRDLGVTGNTEAFF. The DNA for the CDR3 is TGTGCCACCAGCAGAGATTTAGGGGTTACGGGGAACACTGAAGCTTTCTTT. The V call is TRBV15, the J call TRBJ1-1; TRBD1 might be the D (5 bases). The CDR3 covers 17 residues. CDR1 LNHNV and CDR2 YYDKDF come from the germline V gene (reference sequence). Trimming stripped 0 bases from V and 1 base from J, with 15 bases between.